This TCR beta chain is from a study of T-cell reconstitution after alpha-beta-depleted transplantation in children listed by TCRdb under 2016. For context, the study as a whole: Using TCR repertoire profiling, the study followed T-cell immune reconstitution in a quantitative way in children after TCRalphabeta/CD19-depleted allogeneic hematopoietic cell transplantation.

V gives up 4 bases and J gives up 7 bases, and the segment between their germline ends measures 23 bases. Based on the germline V gene (reference sequence), the CDR1 and CDR2 sequences are MNHEY and SMNVEV. From its cysteine to its phenylalanine, the CDR3 spans 17 amino acids. Only CDR3 DNA is held: 51 bases, read in frame from base 1. Comments on this clonotype: Its antigen has not been determined. Nothing much larger sits one base from this clone, and base qualities are not available.

Receptors were amplified or captured by PCR. Sequencing relied on an Illumina HiSeq 2500. TCR library preparation used molecular barcoding, with unique molecular identifiers applied to normalize quantification of the TCRbeta repertoire. TCRdb passed the public sequencing reads through fastp at Q25 and MiXCR, retaining productive beta sequences. CDR3 protein duplicates are merged, each entry listing the most common genes and DNA. Present in this sample are some 220,000 distinct CDR3 sequences, 8.5% to 10% of which were seen just once. The ten largest clonotypes hold over 5% of the sample. The rearranged segments are TRBV27 and TRBJ2-1; the D gene is perhaps TRBD2, from 5 matching bases. The source of this sequence is a human donor who donated a stem cell graft to a child with acute lymphoblastic leukemia. Sample: PBMCs from the stem cell graft donor, taken from the stem cell graft. The bases read TGTGCCAGCAGTTCCCCGGGTGAGGGAGTGTCACGGAATGAGCAGTTCTTC. Translated, this gives CASSSPGEGVSRNEQFF.